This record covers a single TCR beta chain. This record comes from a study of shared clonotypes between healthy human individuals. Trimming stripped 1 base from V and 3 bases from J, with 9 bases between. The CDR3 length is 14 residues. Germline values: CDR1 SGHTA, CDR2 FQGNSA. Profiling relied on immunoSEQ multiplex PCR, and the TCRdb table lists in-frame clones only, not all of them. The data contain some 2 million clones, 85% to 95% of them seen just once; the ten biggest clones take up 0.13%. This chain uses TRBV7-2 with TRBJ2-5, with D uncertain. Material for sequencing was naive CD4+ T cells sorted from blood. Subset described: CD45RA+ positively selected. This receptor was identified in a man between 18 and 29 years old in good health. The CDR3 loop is CASSLEGSKETQYF. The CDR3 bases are TGTGCCAGCAGCTTAGAAGGCAGTAAAGAGACCCAGTACTTC.